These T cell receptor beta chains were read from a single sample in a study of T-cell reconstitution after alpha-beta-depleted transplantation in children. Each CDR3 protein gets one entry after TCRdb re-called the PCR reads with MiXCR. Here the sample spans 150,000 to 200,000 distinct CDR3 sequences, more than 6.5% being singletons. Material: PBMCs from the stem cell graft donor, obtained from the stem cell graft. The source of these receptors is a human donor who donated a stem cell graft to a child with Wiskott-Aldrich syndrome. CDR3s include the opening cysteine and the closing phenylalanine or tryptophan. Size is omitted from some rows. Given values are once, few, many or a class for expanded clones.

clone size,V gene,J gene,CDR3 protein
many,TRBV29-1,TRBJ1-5,CSVSPQGSNQPQHF
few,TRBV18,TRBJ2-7,CASSSQLYEQYF
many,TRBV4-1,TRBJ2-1,CASSQDTLYNEQFF
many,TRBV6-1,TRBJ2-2,CASRGTGIYTGELFF
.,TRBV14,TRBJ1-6,CASSQATTSPLHF
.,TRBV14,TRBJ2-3,CASSPLLARTDTQYF
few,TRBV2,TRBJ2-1,CASSDQGAYNEQFF
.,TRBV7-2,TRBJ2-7,CASTLSSSYEQYF
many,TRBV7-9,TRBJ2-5,CASSLGLADSETQYF
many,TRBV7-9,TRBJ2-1,CASSVSSVHEQFF
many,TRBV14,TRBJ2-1,CASSQGEAGGDYNEQFF
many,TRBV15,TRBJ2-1,CATSRVRTAGLRGEQFF
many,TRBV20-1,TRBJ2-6,CSAYGTSAGANVLTF
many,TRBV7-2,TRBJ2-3,CASSLVGSGTDTQYF
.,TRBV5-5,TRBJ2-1,CASSSIGPRTHNEQFF
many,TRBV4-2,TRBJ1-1,CASSQVQLKNTEAFF
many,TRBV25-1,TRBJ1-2,CASSRWTGVNYGYTF
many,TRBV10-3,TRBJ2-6,CAISEKTGSGANVLTF